This entry features one TCR beta chain sequence. Its antigen remains unknown. The data are from a study of cytomegalovirus exposure and HLA in healthy donors. Turning to the study itself: Across 350 to 400 genotyped donors, 81% landed in the Caucasian-associated ancestry cluster. Study-level findings and limits: Several of the most significant clusters were apparently associated with common viral pathogens in a later analysis. The study had only CMV serostatus as immune exposure information. Per published accounts, TCR beta sequences correctly predicted the HLA-A and HLA-B alleles of most subjects.

Use of 60 Vbeta and 13 Jbeta primers characterized the PCR. The protocol was immunoSEQ multiplex PCR, while the TCRdb copy is restricted to in-frame clones and leaves out a portion. The sample contains 150,000 or so clones, roughly four fifths of which appear only once. The V gene's germline CDR1 is GTSNPN and CDR2 SVGIG (reference sequence). Trimming took 5 bases from V and 5 from J; bases not matched to a gene: 3. The CDR3 covers 12 residues. The sequenced sample consisted of PBMCs. The clonotype comes from a male donor in good health and CMV-seropositive. This chain uses TRBV30 with TRBJ1-2, with TRBD1 matching over 9 bases. The CDR3 region is CAWGTGWYGYTF. CDR3 coding DNA: TGTGCCTGGGGGACAGGGTGGTATGGCTACACCTTC. The variable domain in full, with the rest retrieved from reference TRBV30 and TRBJ1-2, is SQTIHQWPATLVQPVGSPLSLECTVEGTSNPNLYWYRQAAGRGLQLLFYSVGIGQISSEVPQNLSASRPQDRQFILSSKKLLLSDSGFYLCAWGTGWYGYTFGSGTRLTVV.